This T cell receptor beta chain is drawn from a study of cytotoxic CD8 clonotypes in ibrutinib-treated CLL (dated by TCRdb to the early 2020s). Regarding the study in general: The cohort was composed of about 10 relapsed/refractory and about 15 treatment-naive patients; IGHV unmutated status was identified in about 17 patients. Cryopreserved peripheral blood mononuclear cells were obtained before treatment, at response, and at either sustained remission or disease progression. On average, each sample had roughly 230,000 productive templates and almost 95,000 productive rearrangements. Response samples were obtained after a median of 12 months of treatment, with a range of about 6 to 36 months. Patients were still on ibrutinib when every remission and progressive disease sample was collected. Of the 86 people in the trial, around 25 had longitudinal samples available. Partial responses were observed in about 25 patients and complete responses in 2; after a median follow-up of around 64 months, remission was maintained in roughly 15 patients and progression was observed in approximately 12. What the authors observed across the whole study: At baseline, clonality was higher than in age-matched healthy donors and showed a strong correlation with circulating CD8+ T-cell counts. At ibrutinib response clonality went up, during sustained remission it held steady, and at progression it dropped back toward baseline. Sampling times were not matched between patients in sustained remission and patients whose disease was progressing, and lymph node repertoires were not examined. Public clonotypes were rare and either contracted or stayed stable during treatment, and the rise in clonality at ibrutinib response reflected the expansion of private clonotypes.

Concerning this clone itself: Its antigen is unknown. Base quality data are lacking; no much larger clone is found one base away.

The CDR3 numbers 16 residues from cysteine through phenylalanine. The read is trimmed to its CDR3 DNA, 48 bases read in frame from base 1. For CDR1 and CDR2, the germline V gene (reference sequence) lists SSHAT and FNYEAQ. V is shortened by 5 bases, J by 0 bases, and the region joining them spans 14 bases. The goal of deep resolution MiSeq sequencing was a depth between 1 in 1 million and 1 in 200,000 T cells, and coverage averaged 10x per clonotype. TCR beta libraries were generated with the immunoSEQ hsTCRB Kit. Turning to the authors' computational methods: The data were analyzed with ImmunoSEQ Analyzer and ImmunoSEQ Data Assistant, and V, D and J gene assignments followed IMGT definitions. Clonality was computed as one minus normalized Shannon entropy of productive rearrangement frequencies, ranging from 0 to 1. Only overrepresented clonotypes making up at least 0.05% of the repertoire of each patient were included in the public clonotype analysis. Approximately 14 age-matched healthy donor repertoires from immuneACCESS were used as controls for clonality. TCRdb limited this immuneACCESS table to in-frame rearrangements with V and J called. A share of clones is missing; checked studies link under half to unresolved V genes, and the rest is unexplained. The DNA was the basis for D and trimming; V, J and clone size are from that table. The sample contains around 76,000 clones, over 65% of them found a single time. The top ten hold about 38% of the sample.

The time point label corresponds to: approximately 2 years on ibrutinib. For TCR beta library preparation, around 1.8 micrograms of genomic DNA were extracted from the cryopreserved PBMCs. Longitudinal blood samples from CLL patients receiving ibrutinib monotherapy were subjected to high-throughput TCR beta sequencing. The patients were enrolled in a single-center, open-label phase 2 trial of ibrutinib monotherapy. The chain is made from TRBV7-7 and TRBJ1-3; a weak D assignment points to TRBD1 (5 bases agree). The source was PBMCs, collected after 24 months of ibrutinib treatment. The clonotype comes from a human donor with chronic lymphocytic leukemia. The DNA is as follows: TGTGCCAGCAGCCCCGGATCAGGGCTCTCTGGAAACACCATATATTTT. This yields the protein CASSPGSGLSGNTIYF.